The present entry profiles one T cell receptor beta chain with its context. Its cognate antigen is unknown. Assay: immunoSEQ multiplex PCR; the TCRdb copy retains only in-frame clones and omits some. Here the sample spans fewer than 35,000 clones, 78% being singletons. The time point here: week 35, safety follow-up. It was 300 ug of mutant IDH1 20-mer peptide that made up each vaccine dose, given with topical imiquimod. Those who donated had recent WHO grade 3 or 4 IDH1-mutant, ATRX-lost astrocytomas. The entry originates in a study of a mutant IDH1 vaccine in newly diagnosed glioma. Background on the study: In some groups vaccination began 4-6 weeks post-radiotherapy; others received it with temozolomide. Study-wide results and limits: Apparently, pseudoprogression bore no relation to changes among the top peripheral T cell clonotypes.

This CDR3 is built from 16 residues. V was clipped by 1 base and J by 3 bases; unmatched bases: 8. CDR1 is MNHNS and CDR2 is SASEGT in the germline V gene. The V and J genes are TRBV6-1 and TRBJ1-2; 7 bases align to TRBD1. This sample comprised PBMCs, obtained from a glioma patient whose treatment included an IDH1 peptide vaccine. The origin of this receptor is a woman aged 40 to 50 with glioma. For the CDR3, the DNA is TGTGCCAGCAGTGAAGTCGAAGGGGGCGGCCACTATGGCTACACCTTC. Residues: CASSEVEGGGHYGYTF.